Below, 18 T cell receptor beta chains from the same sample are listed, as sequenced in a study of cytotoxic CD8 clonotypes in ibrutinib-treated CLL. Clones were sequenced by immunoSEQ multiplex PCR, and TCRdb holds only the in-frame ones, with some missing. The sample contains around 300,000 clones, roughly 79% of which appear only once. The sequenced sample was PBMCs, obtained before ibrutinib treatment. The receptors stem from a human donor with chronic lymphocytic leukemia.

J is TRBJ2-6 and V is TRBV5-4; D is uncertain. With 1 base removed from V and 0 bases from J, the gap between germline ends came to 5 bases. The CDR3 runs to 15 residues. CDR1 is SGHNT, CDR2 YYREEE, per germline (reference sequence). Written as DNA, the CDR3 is TGTGCCAGCAGCTTGCGTTTCTCTGGGGCCAACGTCCTGACTTTC. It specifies CASSLRFSGANVLTF.

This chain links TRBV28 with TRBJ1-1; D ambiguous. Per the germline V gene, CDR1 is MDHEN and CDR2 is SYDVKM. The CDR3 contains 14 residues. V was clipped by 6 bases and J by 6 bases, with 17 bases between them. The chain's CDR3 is CASRMDGRSSEAFF. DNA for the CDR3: TGTGCCAGCAGAATGGACGGTCGTAGCTCTGAAGCTTTCTTT.

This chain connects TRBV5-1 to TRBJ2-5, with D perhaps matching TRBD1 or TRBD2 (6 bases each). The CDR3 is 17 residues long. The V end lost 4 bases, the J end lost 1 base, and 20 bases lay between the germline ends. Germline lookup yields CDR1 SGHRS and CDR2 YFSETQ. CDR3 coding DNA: TGCGCCAGCAGCCCGCTCGGGGGCCGGATACCCCAAGAGACCCAGTACTTC. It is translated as CASSPLGGRIPQETQYF.

Here the CDR3 reads CASSYSSQANTGELFF. CDR3 bases: TGTGCCAGCAGTTACTCGAGCCAGGCTAACACCGGGGAGCTGTTTTTT. The V gene is TRBV6-5, the J gene TRBJ2-2; D is unresolved. Trimming took 0 bases from V and 2 from J, leaving 10 bases between them. CDR3 length: 16 amino acids. From germline, CDR1 is MNHEY and CDR2 SVGAGI.

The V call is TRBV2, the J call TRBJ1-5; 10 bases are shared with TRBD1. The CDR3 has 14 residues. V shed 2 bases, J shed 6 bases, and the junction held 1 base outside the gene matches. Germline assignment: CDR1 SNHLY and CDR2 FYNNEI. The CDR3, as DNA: TGTGCCAGCAGTGAACGGACAGGGGGTCAGCCCCAGCATTTT. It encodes CASSERTGGQPQHF.

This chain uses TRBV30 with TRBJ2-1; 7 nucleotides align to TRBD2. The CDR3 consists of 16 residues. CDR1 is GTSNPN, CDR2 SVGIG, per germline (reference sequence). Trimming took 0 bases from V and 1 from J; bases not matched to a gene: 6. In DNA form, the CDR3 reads TGTGCCTGGAGTGTACCCCTCGGGAGGTCCTACAATGAGCAGTTCTTC. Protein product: CAWSVPLGRSYNEQFF. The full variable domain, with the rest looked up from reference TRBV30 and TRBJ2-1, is SQTIHQWPATLVQPVGSPLSLECTVEGTSNPNLYWYRQAAGRGLQLLFYSVGIGQISSEVPQNLSASRPQDRQFILSSKKLLLSDSGFYLCAWSVPLGRSYNEQFFGPGTRLTVL.

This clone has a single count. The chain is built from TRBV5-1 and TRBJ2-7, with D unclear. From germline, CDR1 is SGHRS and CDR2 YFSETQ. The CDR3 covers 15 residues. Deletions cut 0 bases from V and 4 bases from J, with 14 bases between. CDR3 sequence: CASSLVLVLRYEQYF. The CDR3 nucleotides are TGCGCCAGCAGCTTGGTTCTGGTTTTGAGGTACGAGCAGTACTTC.

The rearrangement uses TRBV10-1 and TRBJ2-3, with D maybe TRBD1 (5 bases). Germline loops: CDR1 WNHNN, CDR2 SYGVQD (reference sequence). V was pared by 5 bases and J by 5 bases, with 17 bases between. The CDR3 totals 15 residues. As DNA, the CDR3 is TGCGCCAGCAGTTGGACATTAGATCCTAAAGATACGCAGTATTTT. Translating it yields CASSWTLDPKDTQYF.

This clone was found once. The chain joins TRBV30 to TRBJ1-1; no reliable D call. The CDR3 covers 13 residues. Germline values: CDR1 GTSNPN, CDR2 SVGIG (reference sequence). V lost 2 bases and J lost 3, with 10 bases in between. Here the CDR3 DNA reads TGTGCCTGGAGTCAGGAGTCGGACACTGAAGCTTTCTTT. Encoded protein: CAWSQESDTEAFF.

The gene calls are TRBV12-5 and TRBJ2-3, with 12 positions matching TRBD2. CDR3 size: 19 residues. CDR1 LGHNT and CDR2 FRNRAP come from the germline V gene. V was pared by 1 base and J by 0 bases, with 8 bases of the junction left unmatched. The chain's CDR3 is CASGLGTSGIGTSTDTQYF. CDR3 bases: TGTGCTAGTGGTTTGGGGACTAGCGGGATTGGGACTAGCACAGATACGCAGTATTTT.

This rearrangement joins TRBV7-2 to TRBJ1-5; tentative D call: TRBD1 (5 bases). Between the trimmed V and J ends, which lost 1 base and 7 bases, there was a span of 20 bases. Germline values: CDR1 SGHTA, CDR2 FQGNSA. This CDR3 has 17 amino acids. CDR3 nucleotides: TGTGCCAGCAGCTTAGTTTTTGAACACCAGGGAAACCAGCCCCAGCATTTT. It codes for CASSLVFEHQGNQPQHF.

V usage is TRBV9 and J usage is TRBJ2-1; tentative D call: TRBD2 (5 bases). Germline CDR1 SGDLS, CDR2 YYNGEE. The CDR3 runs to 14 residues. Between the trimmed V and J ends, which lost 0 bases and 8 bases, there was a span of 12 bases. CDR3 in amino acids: CASSVVEGADEQFF. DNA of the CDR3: TGTGCCAGCAGCGTAGTTGAGGGAGCGGATGAGCAGTTCTTC.

The chain's CDR3 is CAISESGVAGMKKSSYNEQFF. In DNA form, the CDR3 reads TGTGCCATCAGTGAGTCTGGAGTAGCGGGAATGAAAAAGAGCTCCTACAATGAGCAGTTCTTC. This chain links TRBV10-3 with TRBJ2-1; 8 positions match TRBD2. J lost 0 bases, V lost 0 bases, and 16 bases had no gene match. Per germline, CDR1 ENHRY and CDR2 SYGVKD. The CDR3 totals 21 residues.

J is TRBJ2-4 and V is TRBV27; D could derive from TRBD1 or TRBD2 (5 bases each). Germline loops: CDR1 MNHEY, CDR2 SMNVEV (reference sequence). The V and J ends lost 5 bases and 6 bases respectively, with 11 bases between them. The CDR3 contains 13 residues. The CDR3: CASSMRGGNIQYF. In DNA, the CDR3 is TGTGCCAGCAGTATGAGGGGCGGAAACATTCAGTACTTC.

The CDR3 spells CASSSMTSGYNEQFF. Here the CDR3 DNA reads TGTGCCAGCAGCTCCATGACTAGCGGCTACAATGAGCAGTTCTTC. The genes are TRBV9 and TRBJ2-1; 9 bases map to TRBD2. This CDR3 is built from 15 residues. Germline V gene sequence: CDR1 SGDLS, CDR2 YYNGEE. V shed 4 bases and J 3 bases; nucleotides not matched to a gene: 5.

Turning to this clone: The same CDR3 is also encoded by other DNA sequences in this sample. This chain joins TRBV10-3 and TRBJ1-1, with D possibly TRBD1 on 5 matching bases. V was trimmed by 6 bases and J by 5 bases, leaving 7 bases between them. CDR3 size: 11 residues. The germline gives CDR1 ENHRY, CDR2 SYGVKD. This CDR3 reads CAIRGGTEAFF. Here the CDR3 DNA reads TGTGCCATCAGGGGGGGAACTGAAGCTTTCTTT.

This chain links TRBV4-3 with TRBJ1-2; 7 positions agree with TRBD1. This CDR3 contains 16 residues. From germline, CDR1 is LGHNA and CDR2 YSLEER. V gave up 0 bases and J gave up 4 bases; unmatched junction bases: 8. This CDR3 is CASSQERTGNLYGYTF. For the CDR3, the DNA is TGCGCCAGCAGCCAAGAAAGGACAGGAAACCTCTATGGCTACACCTTC.

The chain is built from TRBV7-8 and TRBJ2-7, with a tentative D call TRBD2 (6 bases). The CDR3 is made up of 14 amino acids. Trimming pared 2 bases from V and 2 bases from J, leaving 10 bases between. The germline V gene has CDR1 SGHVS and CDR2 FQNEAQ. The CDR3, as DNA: TGTGCCAGCAGCTTAAGACTAGTGCCCTACGAGCAGTACTTC. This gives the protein CASSLRLVPYEQYF.